This TCR beta chain was found in a study of blood T cell repertoires in COVID-19. Study-level background: Samples came from the United States, Italy and Spain, spanning acute and convalescent COVID-19. Sample material is recorded as cDNA or gDNA derived from T cells, B-cell-depleted T cells, or PBMCs.

Original processing notes: Reference gene primer amplification in the assay estimated nucleated cell counts. Profiled with immunoSEQ multiplex PCR; TCRdb holds only in-frame clones, not every one. V, J and clone size reflect that table, while D and trimming were determined from the DNA. Here the sample spans roughly 130,000 clones, 84% being singletons. The V end was cut by 6 bases, the J end by 6 bases, with 25 bases between. The CDR3 is 16 amino acids. Germline V CDR1 and CDR2: SGHRS, YFSETQ. V is TRBV5-1 and J is TRBJ2-7, with D perhaps matching TRBD1 (8 bases). The specimen was peripheral blood. The source is a woman under 40 who had recovered from COVID-19. CDR3: CASTGGLGQGGSEQYF. Written as DNA, the CDR3 is TGCGCCAGCACGGGAGGACTAGGACAGGGTGGCTCCGAGCAGTACTTC.